The text below deals with one TCR beta chain. The sample comes from a study of blood T cell repertoires in COVID-19. Sequencing used immunoSEQ multiplex PCR; TCRdb keeps in-frame clones, though not all of them. The repertoire includes around 200,000 clones, 70% to 90% of them detected once, and 2.2% sits in the top ten. Germline CDR1 and CDR2: MNHEY and SVGAGI. V shed 3 bases, J shed 2 bases, and the junction held 5 bases outside the gene matches. The CDR3 extends over 15 amino acids. The sequence was obtained from a woman aged 50 to 60 with acute or convalescent COVID-19. The rearrangement links TRBV6-5 to TRBJ2-7, with TRBD1 matching over 9 bases. The sample taken for sequencing was peripheral blood. The CDR3 nucleotides read TGTGCCAGCAGTTATTCTAGGACAGGGGCCTACGAGCAGTACTTC. Translated, it gives CASSYSRTGAYEQYF.